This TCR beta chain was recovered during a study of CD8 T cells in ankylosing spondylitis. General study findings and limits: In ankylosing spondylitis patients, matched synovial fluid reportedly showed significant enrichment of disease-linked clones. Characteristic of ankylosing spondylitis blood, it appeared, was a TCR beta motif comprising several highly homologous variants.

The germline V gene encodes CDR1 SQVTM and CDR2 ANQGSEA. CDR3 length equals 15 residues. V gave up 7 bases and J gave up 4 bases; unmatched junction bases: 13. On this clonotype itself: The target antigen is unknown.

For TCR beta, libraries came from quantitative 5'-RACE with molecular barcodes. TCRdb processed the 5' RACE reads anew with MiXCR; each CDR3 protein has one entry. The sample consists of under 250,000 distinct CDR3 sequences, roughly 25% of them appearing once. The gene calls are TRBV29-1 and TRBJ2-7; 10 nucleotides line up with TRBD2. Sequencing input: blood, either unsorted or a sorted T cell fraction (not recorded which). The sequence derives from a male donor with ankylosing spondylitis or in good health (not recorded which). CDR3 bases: TGCAGCGCTCTAATGGGGCCTAGCGGGAGTTACGAGCAGTACTTC. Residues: CSALMGPSGSYEQYF.